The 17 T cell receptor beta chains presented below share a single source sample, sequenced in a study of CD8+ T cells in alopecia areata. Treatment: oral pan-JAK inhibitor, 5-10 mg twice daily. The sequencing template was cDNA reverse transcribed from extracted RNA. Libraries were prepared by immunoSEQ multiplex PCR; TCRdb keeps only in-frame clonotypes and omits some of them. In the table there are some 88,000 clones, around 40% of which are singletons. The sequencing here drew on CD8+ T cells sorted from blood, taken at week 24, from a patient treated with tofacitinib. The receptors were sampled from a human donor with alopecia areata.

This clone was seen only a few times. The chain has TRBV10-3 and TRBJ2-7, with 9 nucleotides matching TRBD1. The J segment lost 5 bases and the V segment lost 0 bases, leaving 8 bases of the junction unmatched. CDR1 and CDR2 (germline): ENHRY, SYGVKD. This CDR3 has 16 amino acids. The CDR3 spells CAISESAGTGWDEQYF. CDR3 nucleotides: TGTGCCATCAGTGAGTCTGCCGGGACAGGGTGGGACGAGCAGTACTTC.

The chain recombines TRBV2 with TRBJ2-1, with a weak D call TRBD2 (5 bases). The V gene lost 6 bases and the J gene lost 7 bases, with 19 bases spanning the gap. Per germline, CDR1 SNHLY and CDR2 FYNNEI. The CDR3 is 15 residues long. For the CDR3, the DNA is TGTGCCAGCAGAACCGGGATCAATAACCAAAATGAGCAGTTCTTC. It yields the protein CASRTGINNQNEQFF.

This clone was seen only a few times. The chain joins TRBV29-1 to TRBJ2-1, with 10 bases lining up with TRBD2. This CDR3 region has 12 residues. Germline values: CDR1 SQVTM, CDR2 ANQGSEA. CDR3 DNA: TGCAGTTTGACTAGCGGGCCGGCTGAGCAGTTCTTC. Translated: CSLTSGPAEQFF.

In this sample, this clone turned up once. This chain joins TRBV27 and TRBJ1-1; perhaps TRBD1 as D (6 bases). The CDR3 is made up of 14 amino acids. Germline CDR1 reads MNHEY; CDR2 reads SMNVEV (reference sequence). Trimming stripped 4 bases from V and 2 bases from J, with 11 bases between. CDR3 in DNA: TGTGCCAGCAGTTGGGGGGCCTTTAACACTGAAGCTTTCTTT. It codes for CASSWGAFNTEAFF.

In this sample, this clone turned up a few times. Here the CDR3 DNA reads TGTGCCAGCAGCTCAACCTCATCCGGGACCTTGTGGGAAAAACTGTTTTTT. The encoded protein is CASSSTSSGTLWEKLFF. V gene TRBV7-9 combines with J gene TRBJ1-4; a weak D match, TRBD1 (5 bases). Germline V lookup: CDR1 SEHNR, CDR2 FQNEAQ (reference sequence). V was pared by 4 bases and J by 8 bases, with 23 bases between. The CDR3 covers 17 residues.

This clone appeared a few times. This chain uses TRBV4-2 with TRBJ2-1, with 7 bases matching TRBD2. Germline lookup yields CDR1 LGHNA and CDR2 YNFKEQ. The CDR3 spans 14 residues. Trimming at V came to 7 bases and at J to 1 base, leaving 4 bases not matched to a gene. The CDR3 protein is CASKGGSSYNEQFF. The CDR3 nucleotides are TGTGCCAGCAAAGGCGGGAGTTCCTACAATGAGCAGTTCTTC.

The CDR3 coding sequence is TGTGCCAGCAGCGCTCTAAGGGGGACTAGCAGTTACAATGAGCAGTTCTTC. Amino acids: CASSALRGTSSYNEQFF. The chain couples TRBV7-9 to TRBJ2-1, with 9 positions matching TRBD2. CDR1 and CDR2 (germline): SEHNR, FQNEAQ (reference sequence). This CDR3 contains 17 residues. The junction had 12 bases not matched to a gene; V was cut back by 5 bases and J by 4 bases.

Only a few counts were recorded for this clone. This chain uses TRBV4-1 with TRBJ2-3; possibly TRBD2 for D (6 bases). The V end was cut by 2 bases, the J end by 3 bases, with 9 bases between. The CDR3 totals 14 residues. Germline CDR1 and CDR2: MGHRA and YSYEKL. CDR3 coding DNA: TGCGCCAGCAGCCAATTTAGCGGAACAGATACGCAGTATTTT. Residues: CASSQFSGTDTQYF.

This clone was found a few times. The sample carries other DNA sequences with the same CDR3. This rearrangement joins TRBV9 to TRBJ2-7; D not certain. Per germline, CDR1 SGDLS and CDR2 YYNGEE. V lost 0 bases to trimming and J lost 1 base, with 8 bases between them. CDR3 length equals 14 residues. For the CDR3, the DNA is TGTGCCAGCAGCGTAGGCTATTCTTCCTACGAGCAGTACTTC. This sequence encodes CASSVGYSSYEQYF.

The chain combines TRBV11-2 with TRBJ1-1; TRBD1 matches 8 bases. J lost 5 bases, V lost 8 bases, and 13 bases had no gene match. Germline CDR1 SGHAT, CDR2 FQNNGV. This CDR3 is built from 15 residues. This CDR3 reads CASRLGTGSVTEAFF. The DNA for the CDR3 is TGTGCCAGCCGATTAGGGACAGGATCGGTAACTGAAGCTTTCTTT. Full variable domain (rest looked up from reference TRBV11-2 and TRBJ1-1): EAGVAQSPRYKIIEKRQSVAFWCNPISGHATLYWYQQILGQGPKLLIQFQNNGVVDDSQLPKDRFSAERLKGVDSTLKIQPAKLEDSAVYLCASRLGTGSVTEAFFGQGTRLTVV.

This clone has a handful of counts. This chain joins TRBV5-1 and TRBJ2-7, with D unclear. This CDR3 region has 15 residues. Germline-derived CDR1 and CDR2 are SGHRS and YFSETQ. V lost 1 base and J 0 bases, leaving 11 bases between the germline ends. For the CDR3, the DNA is TGCGCCAGCAGCTTGAGCAGCTTAAACTCCTACGAGCAGTACTTC. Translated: CASSLSSLNSYEQYF.

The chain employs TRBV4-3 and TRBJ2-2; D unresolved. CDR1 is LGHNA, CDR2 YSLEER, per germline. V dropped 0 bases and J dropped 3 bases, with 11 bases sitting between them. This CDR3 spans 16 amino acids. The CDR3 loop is CASSQDRPDYTGELFF. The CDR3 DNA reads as TGCGCCAGCAGCCAAGATCGGCCAGACTACACCGGGGAGCTGTTTTTT.

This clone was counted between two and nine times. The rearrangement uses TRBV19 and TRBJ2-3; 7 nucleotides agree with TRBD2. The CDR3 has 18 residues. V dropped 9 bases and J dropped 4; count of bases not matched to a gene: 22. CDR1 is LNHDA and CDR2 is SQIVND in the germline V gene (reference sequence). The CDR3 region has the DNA TGTGCCAGCGATGTAGGTGGCGGGAGTATCCCGACGGCAGATACGCAGTATTTT. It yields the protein CASDVGGGSIPTADTQYF.

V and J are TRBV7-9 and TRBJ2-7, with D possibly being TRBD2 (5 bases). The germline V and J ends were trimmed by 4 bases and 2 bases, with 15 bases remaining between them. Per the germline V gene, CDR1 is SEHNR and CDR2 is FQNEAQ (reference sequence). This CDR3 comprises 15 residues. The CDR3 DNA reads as TGTGCCAGCAGCTCTCCCAATACGGGGACCTACGAGCAGTACTTC. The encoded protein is CASSSPNTGTYEQYF.

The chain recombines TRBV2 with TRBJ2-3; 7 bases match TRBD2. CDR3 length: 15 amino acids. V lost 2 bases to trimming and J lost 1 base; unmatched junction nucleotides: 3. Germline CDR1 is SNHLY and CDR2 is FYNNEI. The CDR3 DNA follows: TGTGCCAGCAGTGAATTGGGAGGGGGCACAGATACGCAGTATTTT. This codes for CASSELGGGTDTQYF.

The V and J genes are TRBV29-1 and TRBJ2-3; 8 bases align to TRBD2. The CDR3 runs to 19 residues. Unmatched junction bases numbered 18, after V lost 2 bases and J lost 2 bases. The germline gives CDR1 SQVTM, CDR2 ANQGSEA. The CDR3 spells CSVEWGAFGAGGLTDTQYF. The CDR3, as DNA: TGCAGCGTTGAATGGGGGGCCTTCGGTGCGGGAGGCCTCACAGATACGCAGTATTTT.

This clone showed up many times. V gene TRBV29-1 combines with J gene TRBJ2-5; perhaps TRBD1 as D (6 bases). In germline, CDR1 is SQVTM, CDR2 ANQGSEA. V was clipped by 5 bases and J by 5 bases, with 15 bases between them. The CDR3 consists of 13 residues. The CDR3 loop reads CSVLSGVVETQYF. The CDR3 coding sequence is TGCAGCGTTCTTTCAGGGGTTGTCGAGACCCAGTACTTC.